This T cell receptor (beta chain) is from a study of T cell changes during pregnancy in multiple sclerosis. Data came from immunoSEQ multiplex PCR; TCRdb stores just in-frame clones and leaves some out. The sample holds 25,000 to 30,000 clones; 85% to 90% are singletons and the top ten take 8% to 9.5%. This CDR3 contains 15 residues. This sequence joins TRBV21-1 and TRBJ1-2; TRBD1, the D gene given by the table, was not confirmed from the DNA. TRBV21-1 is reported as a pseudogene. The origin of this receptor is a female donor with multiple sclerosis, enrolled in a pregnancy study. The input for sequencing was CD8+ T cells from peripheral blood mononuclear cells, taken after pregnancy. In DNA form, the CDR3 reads TGTGCCAGCAGCAAACCCCCGACAGGGGGCTATGGCTACACCTTC. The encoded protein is CASSKPPTGGYGYTF.